The TCR beta chain described here comes from a study of CD8+CD57+ T cells in acquired aplastic anemia. The TCR beta profiling, which covered VDJ combination and CDR3 sequence, was carried out using genomic DNA as the template. MiXCR was run by TCRdb on the reads, yielding one entry per CDR3 protein. Here the sample spans about 470,000 distinct CDR3 sequences, around 30% being singletons. Sequencing was done on patients that had shown CD8+CD57+ cell expansion by flow cytometry. Notes on the study in general: Shared by patients and controls, fewer than 30 CD8+ CDR3s were abundant in patients.

The CDR3 consists of 11 residues. The V gene lost 5 bases and the J gene lost 5 bases, with 7 bases spanning the gap. The germline gives CDR1 SEHNR, CDR2 FQNEAQ (reference sequence). Comment on this clonotype: Its antigen is unidentified.

The TCR comes from a human donor with aplastic anemia. The sample taken for sequencing was sorted CD4+, CD8+, or CD8+CD57+ T cells (not recorded which) from PBMCs. J is TRBJ2-7 and V is TRBV7-9, with D possibly TRBD2 on 5 matching bases. Written as DNA, the CDR3 is TGTGCCAGCAGCCGAGGGAACGAGCAGTACTTC. It is translated as CASSRGNEQYF.